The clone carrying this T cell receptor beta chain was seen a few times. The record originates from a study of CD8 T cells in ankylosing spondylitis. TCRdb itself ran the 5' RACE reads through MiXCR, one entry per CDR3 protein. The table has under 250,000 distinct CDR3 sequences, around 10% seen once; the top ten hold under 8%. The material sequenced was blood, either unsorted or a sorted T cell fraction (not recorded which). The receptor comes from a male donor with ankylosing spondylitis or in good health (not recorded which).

CDR3 nucleotide sequence: TGTGCCAGCAGCCAAGCCGAGAGCGGCTACACCTTC. Translation: CASSQAESGYTF. The V gene is TRBV3-1, the J gene TRBJ1-2; D gene unclear. Germline loops: CDR1 LGHDT, CDR2 YNNKEL (reference sequence). This CDR3 is 12 amino acids long. Trimming took off 1 base at V and 8 bases at J, with 8 bases between the two ends.